This TCR beta chain stems from a study of OX40 agonist ivuxolimab in advanced cancers. Concerning this clone itself: What it binds is not known.

Assay: immunoSEQ multiplex PCR; the TCRdb copy retains only in-frame clones and omits some. The repertoire holds roughly 86,000 clones, 90% to 95% seen once, with roughly 1.1% in the top ten. Whole-study findings and limits: Partial responders at 0.1-3.0 mg/kg showed near-lowest clonal expansion.

Source: CD4+ or CD8+ T cells sorted from blood, taken in a trial of the OX40 agonist ivuxolimab. This sequence was found in an adult with an advanced solid tumor such as melanoma, head and neck, liver or kidney cancer.

This CDR3 is CASSLGAVKETQYF. Here the CDR3 DNA reads TGCGCCAGCAGCCTGGGGGCCGTCAAAGAGACCCAGTACTTC. V gene TRBV5-1 combines with J gene TRBJ2-5; tentative D call: TRBD1 (6 bases). The CDR3 runs to 14 residues. Per germline, CDR1 SGHRS and CDR2 YFSETQ. Trimming removed 4 bases at V and 3 bases at J, with 13 bases between.